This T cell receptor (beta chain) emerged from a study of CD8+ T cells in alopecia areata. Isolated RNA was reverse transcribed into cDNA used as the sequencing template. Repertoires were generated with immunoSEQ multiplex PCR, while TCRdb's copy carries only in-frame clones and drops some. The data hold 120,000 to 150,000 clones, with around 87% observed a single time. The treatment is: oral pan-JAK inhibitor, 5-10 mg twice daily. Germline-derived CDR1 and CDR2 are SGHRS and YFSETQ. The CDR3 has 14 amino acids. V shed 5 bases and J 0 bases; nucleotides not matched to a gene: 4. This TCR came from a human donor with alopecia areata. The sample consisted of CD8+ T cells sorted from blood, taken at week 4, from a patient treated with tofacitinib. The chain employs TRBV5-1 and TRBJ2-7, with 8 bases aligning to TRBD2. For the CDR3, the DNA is TGCGCCAGCAGTTTAGCGGGACGCTCCTACGAGCAGTACTTC. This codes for CASSLAGRSYEQYF.